This T cell receptor (beta chain) was identified in a study of shared clonotypes between healthy human individuals. Study results and caveats: A small donor pool kept down the genetic and exposure-history diversity that was represented.

CDR3 length: 16 residues. Germline-derived CDR1 and CDR2 are LGHNA and YSLEER. V was cut by 1 base and J by 2 bases, with 12 bases left in between. Naive-designated CD8 cells lacked CD45RO, were positively enriched for CCR7, and omitted terminally differentiated effector memory CD45RA+ cells. On this clone itself: Its antigen is not known. Distinct nucleotide sequences in the sample also encode this CDR3.

Data came from immunoSEQ multiplex PCR; TCRdb stores just in-frame clones and leaves some out. The top ten hold about 1.1% of the sample, which has about 2 million clones, about 95% seen once. The rearrangement joins TRBV4-3 to TRBJ2-1; D assignment may be TRBD1 or TRBD2 (5 bases each). Sequenced material: naive CD8+ T cells sorted from blood. This sequence originates from a man between 18 and 35 years old in good health. CDR3 in amino acids: CASSQATGTAYNEQFF. The CDR3 bases are TGCGCCAGCAGCCAAGCTACCGGGACGGCCTACAATGAGCAGTTCTTC.